The 23 T cell receptor beta chains in this list originate from one sample, sequenced in a study of response to subunit inactivated influenza vaccine. TCRdb independently ran MiXCR on the RT-PCR reads; one entry per CDR3 protein. The sample has hundreds of thousands of distinct CDR3 sequences; approximately 14% are singletons. The source material was PBMCs from blood, sampled roughly 12 days after vaccination. The receptors stem from a man aged 50 to 60 who received an inactivated influenza vaccine.

This clonotype has just a few counts. The chain links TRBV15 to TRBJ2-2, with 9 bases identical to TRBD1. Germline CDR1 reads LNHNV; CDR2 reads YYDKDF (reference sequence). J lost 3 bases, V lost 3 bases, and 2 bases had no gene match. This CDR3 has 15 amino acids. CDR3 residues: CATSSDRGYTGELFF. CDR3 DNA: TGTGCCACCAGCAGTGACAGGGGGTACACCGGGGAGCTGTTTTTT.

This clonotype has ten or more counts. One end of the junction is discordant with germline, which a read error may explain. The chain combines TRBV5-1 with TRBJ2-7; D remains unclear. Germline CDR1 and CDR2: SGHRS and YFSETQ. This CDR3 is built from 13 residues. CDR3 amino acids: CASSLGSSYEQYF. CDR3 in DNA: TGTGCCAGCAGTTTAGGTAGCAGCTACGAGCAGTACTTC.

This clonotype occurred a few times. The J gene is TRBJ1-1, the V gene TRBV7-9; 12 bases are a match to TRBD1. V lost 5 bases, J lost 4 bases, and 2 bases stayed unmatched. Germline values: CDR1 SEHNR, CDR2 FQNEAQ (reference sequence). The CDR3 is made up of 14 amino acids. CDR3 protein: CASSMGQGATEAFF. The CDR3 coding sequence is TGTGCCAGCAGCATGGGACAGGGGGCCACTGAAGCTTTCTTT.

The genes are TRBV28 and TRBJ2-2; D is unresolved. From germline, CDR1 is MDHEN and CDR2 SYDVKM. The CDR3 has 15 amino acids. Between the trimmed V and J ends, which lost 7 bases and 4 bases, there was a span of 16 bases. CDR3 protein: CASTNPLDFTGELFF. The CDR3 DNA is TGTGCCAGCACCAATCCCCTAGACTTCACCGGGGAGCTGTTTTTT.

The genes are TRBV20-1 and TRBJ2-1; D is ambiguous. Trimming shortened V by 2 bases and J by 5 bases, and 13 bases separated the two germline ends. The CDR3 spans 14 residues. Germline lookup yields CDR1 DFQATT and CDR2 SNEGSKA (reference sequence). The CDR3 spells CSARHLTRNNEQFF. The CDR3 bases are TGCAGTGCTAGACACTTGACACGGAACAATGAGCAGTTCTTC.

In this sample, this clonotype turned up many times. This rearrangement joins TRBV24-1 to TRBJ1-1, with D hard to call. This CDR3 comprises 14 residues. Germline CDR1 and CDR2: KGHDR and SFDVKD. Trimming took 7 bases from V and 0 from J, leaving 11 bases between them. As DNA, the CDR3 is TGTGCCACCAGAGAGGAAGGGATGAACACTGAAGCTTTCTTT. Translating it yields CATREEGMNTEAFF.

This clonotype was counted ten times or more. The chain carries TRBV9 and TRBJ2-7, with D perhaps TRBD1 (5 bases). Trimming cost V 1 base and J 3 bases, with 5 bases left between them. The CDR3 is 12 amino acids. In germline, CDR1 is SGDLS, CDR2 YYNGEE. CDR3 bases: TGTGCCAGCAGCGTAACAGGCTACGAGCAGTACTTC. Residues: CASSVTGYEQYF.

This clonotype occurred a few times. DNA for the CDR3: TGTGCCAGCAGTTACTCTGGGACAGGGAATCAGCCCCAGCATTTT. Its protein product is CASSYSGTGNQPQHF. The chain employs TRBV6-5 and TRBJ1-5, with 9 bases matching TRBD1. Trimming removed 0 bases from V and 4 bases from J; junction bases left unmatched: 1. This CDR3 comprises 15 residues. Germline V gene lookup returns CDR1 MNHEY and CDR2 SVGAGI.

This clonotype was seen a handful of times. The V gene is TRBV18, the J gene TRBJ2-7; D remains ambiguous. Germline CDR1 KGHSH, CDR2 LQKENI. V was trimmed by 3 bases and J by 0 bases, leaving 12 bases between them. There are 15 residues in the CDR3. In DNA form, the CDR3 reads TGTGCCAGCTCACCGAAGGCATCCAGCTCCTACGAGCAGTACTTC. Translation: CASSPKASSSYEQYF.

This clonotype was detected many times. The V and J genes are TRBV5-1 and TRBJ2-2; D not certain. V lost 4 bases to trimming and J lost 7 bases, with 5 bases between them. CDR1 is SGHRS, CDR2 YFSETQ, per germline. The CDR3 has 11 amino acids. CDR3 sequence reads: CASSTLGELFF. In nucleotides, the CDR3 is TGCGCCAGCAGCACCCTCGGGGAGCTGTTTTTT.

The V call is TRBV7-2, the J call TRBJ2-5, with a weak D call TRBD1 (5 bases). CDR1 and CDR2 from the germline V gene are SGHTA and FQGNSA. Trimming removed 5 bases at V and 5 bases at J, with 18 bases between. The CDR3 is 15 amino acids. As DNA, the CDR3 is TGTGCCAGCAGCAACCGGACAAGAATGCCGGAGACCCAGTACTTC. Its translation is CASSNRTRMPETQYF.

This clonotype has just one count. This sequence joins TRBV12-3 or TRBV12-4 and TRBJ2-3; D uncertain. This CDR3 has 13 residues. The V end was cut by 7 bases, the J end by 4 bases, with 12 bases between. The CDR3 DNA reads as TGTGCCAGCACTCTTTTAGTAGCAGATACGCAGTATTTT. Translation gives CASTLLVADTQYF.

This clonotype occurred a few times. This chain joins TRBV12-3 or TRBV12-4 and TRBJ2-5, with unresolved D. The CDR3 spans 12 residues. Trimming left V 7 bases short and J 5 bases short, with 11 bases between. CDR3 loop: CASTKSPETQYF. The CDR3 nucleotides are TGTGCCAGCACAAAAAGCCCGGAGACCCAGTACTTC.

The V gene is TRBV5-1, the J gene TRBJ1-2; maybe TRBD1 (6 bases). The germline V and J ends were trimmed by 4 bases and 1 base, with 11 bases remaining between them. The germline CDR1 and CDR2 sequences are SGHRS and YFSETQ. The CDR3 contains 14 residues. CDR3 sequence reads: CASSLRTDNYGYTF. The CDR3 DNA sequence: TGCGCCAGCAGCCTACGGACAGATAACTATGGCTACACCTTC.

V and J are TRBV7-2 and TRBJ2-4, with 7 nucleotides matching TRBD1. The CDR3 totals 13 residues. Losses at the gene ends were 7 bases for V and 9 bases for J; bases not matched to a gene: 9. The germline V gene has CDR1 SGHTA and CDR2 FQGNSA. CDR3 in DNA: TGTGCCAGCACCAAGACAGGGTTGAGCATTCAGTACTTC. Translating gives CASTKTGLSIQYF.

V is TRBV23-1 and J is TRBJ1-5; 8 nucleotides match TRBD1. TRBV23-1 falls under the ORF class, with uncertain function. With 7 bases clipped from V and 2 bases from J, the junction kept 4 bases outside the gene matches. The CDR3 is 14 residues long. The CDR3 DNA reads TGCGCCAGCACAGACAGGGGTCGCAATCAGCCCCAGCATTTT. Translating gives CASTDRGRNQPQHF.

CDR3 region: CASRPGRGGFYYNEQFF. The CDR3 bases are TGTGCCAGCAGGCCGGGGAGGGGCGGATTTTACTACAATGAGCAGTTCTTC. The V gene is TRBV27, the J gene TRBJ2-1; 7 bases are a match to TRBD2. Germline CDR1 MNHEY, CDR2 SMNVEV (reference sequence). The CDR3 extends over 17 amino acids. The V segment lost 6 bases and the J segment 3 bases; nucleotides outside the gene matches: 14.

This clonotype was counted only a few times. J is TRBJ2-1 and V is TRBV9; 10 bases fit TRBD1. Germline V gene data show CDR1 as SGDLS and CDR2 as YYNGEE. V shed 3 bases and J 3 bases; nucleotides not matched to a gene: 3. CDR3 length equals 15 residues. CDR3 sequence: CASSATGGIYNEQFF. The CDR3 DNA reads as TGTGCCAGCAGCGCGACAGGGGGCATCTACAATGAGCAGTTCTTC.

This clonotype has only a few counts. V gene TRBV29-1 combines with J gene TRBJ1-2; possible D gene TRBD1, 5 bases. V was trimmed by 0 bases and J by 8 bases, leaving 13 bases between them. CDR3 length: 13 amino acids. Germline V gene data show CDR1 as SQVTM and CDR2 as ANQGSEA. The CDR3 reads CSVEDFRGKGYTF. Written as DNA, the CDR3 is TGCAGCGTTGAAGATTTTAGGGGAAAGGGCTACACCTTC.

This clonotype showed up just a few times. The gene calls are TRBV7-6 and TRBJ2-1; 11 bases align to TRBD2. There are 15 residues in the CDR3. The V and J ends lost 5 bases and 5 bases, in that order; junction bases with no gene match: 5. Per germline, CDR1 SGHVS and CDR2 FNYEAQ. The CDR3, as DNA: TGTGCCAGCAGCCAGACTAGCGGGGCAGACAATGAGCAGTTCTTC. It encodes CASSQTSGADNEQFF.

The table lists this clonotype with a few counts. This chain joins TRBV3-1 and TRBJ2-1; D assignment may be TRBD1 or TRBD2 (5 bases each). CDR1 is LGHDT and CDR2 is YNNKEL in the germline V gene (reference sequence). The CDR3 runs 14 residues. The V end lost 2 bases, the J end lost 8 bases, and 13 bases lay between the germline ends. The CDR3 is CASSQTSGPYEQFF. The CDR3 DNA follows: TGTGCCAGCAGCCAAACTTCGGGGCCGTATGAGCAGTTCTTC.

CDR3 amino acids: CASSPGTKYNEQFF. As DNA, the CDR3 is TGTGCCAGCAGCCCCGGGACTAAATACAATGAGCAGTTCTTC. The V and J genes are TRBV7-9 and TRBJ2-1; TRBD2 aligns across 7 bases. There are 14 residues in the CDR3. Germline trimming cut 5 bases from V and 4 bases from J; bases unmatched to any gene: 5. The germline V gene has CDR1 SEHNR and CDR2 FQNEAQ (reference sequence).

This clonotype was seen many times. In DNA form, the CDR3 reads TGCAGCGTTGAAAGGGAATACGAGCAGTACTTC. Translation gives CSVEREYEQYF. The gene calls are TRBV29-1 and TRBJ2-7; D is ambiguous. Germline V gene sequence: CDR1 SQVTM, CDR2 ANQGSEA. Trimming took 2 bases from V and 4 from J, leaving 6 bases between them. This CDR3 comprises 11 residues.